This T cell receptor beta chain stems from a study of CD8 T cells in ankylosing spondylitis. Study findings and constraints: Significantly higher representation of disease-linked clones was reported for matched ankylosing spondylitis synovial fluid.

V lost 0 bases to trimming and J lost 4 bases, with 12 bases between them. The CDR3 totals 15 residues. Germline CDR1 reads SGHRS; CDR2 reads YFSETQ. This clonotype was observed many times. Its antigen is unknown. TCRdb re-called the 5' RACE reads with MiXCR, one entry per CDR3 protein. The data show under 300,000 distinct CDR3 sequences, with approximately 11% seen just once and 5.5% to 8% held by the top ten. This chain links TRBV5-1 with TRBJ2-3; D may be TRBD2 (6 bases). The sequence was obtained from a male donor with ankylosing spondylitis or in good health (not recorded which). The sample consisted of blood, either unsorted or a sorted T cell fraction (not recorded which). The CDR3 reads CASSLEGTWPDTQYF. Here the CDR3 DNA reads TGCGCCAGCAGCTTGGAGGGGACTTGGCCAGATACGCAGTATTTT.